Listed below are T cell receptor beta chains from one sample, sequenced in a study of Japanese encephalitis immunity and Zika vaccine responses. TCRdb called the 5' RACE reads again in MiXCR, with one record for every CDR3 protein. Of under 2,000 distinct CDR3 sequences listed, about 5.1% are singletons. Sequenced here: antigen-activated CD4+ T cells from blood, cultured, sampled during a Zika inactivated vaccine study. The receptors come from an adult woman who received an inactivated Zika virus vaccine. Each CDR3 is given without its conserved first and last residue.

TRBV5-1	TRBJ2-2	ASSLTGNTGELF
TRBV6-6	TRBJ1-6	ASSYPPGQSYNSPLH
TRBV2	TRBJ1-5	ASSGQQGAFNQPQH
TRBV4-2	TRBJ1-6	ASSQDPRGGNSPLH
TRBV6-2/TRBV6-3	TRBJ1-5	ASSYGTGVNQPQH
TRBV20-1	TRBJ2-5	SARVGLDVETQY
TRBV5-1	TRBJ1-4	ASSLEGVEEKLF
TRBV15	TRBJ1-5	ATSLRGGRASNQPQH
TRBV2	TRBJ2-3	ASSGAAGVTDTQY
TRBV18	TRBJ1-5	ASSPVRGEDIWSNQPQH
TRBV10-2	TRBJ1-2	ASTPLPQSSYINYGYT
TRBV15	TRBJ1-5	ATSRDPQPQH
TRBV5-1	TRBJ1-5	ASSLEVNQPQH
TRBV12-3/TRBV12-4	TRBJ1-6	ASTPHPNSPLH
TRBV7-2	TRBJ2-3	ASSSVITATDTQY
TRBV29-1	TRBJ2-7	SVHTGGVYEQY
TRBV7-9	TRBJ1-1	ASSSRPTVANTEAF
TRBV10-3	TRBJ1-6	AISDKGAQSPLH
TRBV25-1	TRBJ2-5	ASSERTGVPGETQY
TRBV5-1	TRBJ2-2	ASSPLTGDTGELF
TRBV24-1	TRBJ1-1	ATSDGPLGPGKMNTEAF
TRBV5-1	TRBJ2-5	ASSPLSTGGKETQY
TRBV3-1	TRBJ2-1	ASSQLGALSNEQF
TRBV27	TRBJ2-1	ASSFLVGSYNEQF
TRBV7-2	TRBJ1-4	ASSLVSGRVNEKLF
TRBV6-6	TRBJ2-2	ASRGGRNTGELF
TRBV20-1	TRBJ2-6	SARGRRASGANVLT
TRBV5-6	TRBJ1-2	ASSLPSNYGYT
TRBV6-5	TRBJ2-3	ASSYRRAGGLDTQY
TRBV27	TRBJ1-1	ASRKGQANTEAF
TRBV20-1	TRBJ2-1	SAPKIERGEQF
TRBV27	TRBJ1-1	ASRPGGGTEAF
TRBV14	TRBJ1-2	ASSRHYGYT
TRBV6-5	TRBJ1-6	ASSSWTDSPLH
TRBV29-1	TRBJ1-2	SALTGPYGYT
TRBV6-2/TRBV6-3	TRBJ2-2	ASPPGQGNTGELF
TRBV20-1	TRBJ1-2	SARLASAFYGYT
TRBV20-1	TRBJ1-5	SARLGSKGWVPTGQPQH
TRBV4-3	TRBJ2-3	ASSQGTDTDTQY
TRBV6-2/TRBV6-3	TRBJ2-7	ASSYPLTGREHEQY
TRBV3-1	TRBJ1-6	ASSQGSGGSPLH
TRBV5-1	TRBJ2-3	ASSWGDATDTQY
TRBV5-1	TRBJ2-3	ASRQPGEADTQY
TRBV4-3	TRBJ2-5	ASSQVGGGTETQY
TRBV6-1	TRBJ2-2	ASSATQSPSGELF
TRBV20-1	TRBJ2-3	SARDFRGAGGTDTQY
TRBV10-2	TRBJ1-6	ASTGQGNSPLH
TRBV4-1	TRBJ1-6	ASTDRGYSPLH
TRBV6-6	TRBJ1-3	ASSYPGQKANTIY
TRBV15	TRBJ1-2	ATSRPGTGGHRYT